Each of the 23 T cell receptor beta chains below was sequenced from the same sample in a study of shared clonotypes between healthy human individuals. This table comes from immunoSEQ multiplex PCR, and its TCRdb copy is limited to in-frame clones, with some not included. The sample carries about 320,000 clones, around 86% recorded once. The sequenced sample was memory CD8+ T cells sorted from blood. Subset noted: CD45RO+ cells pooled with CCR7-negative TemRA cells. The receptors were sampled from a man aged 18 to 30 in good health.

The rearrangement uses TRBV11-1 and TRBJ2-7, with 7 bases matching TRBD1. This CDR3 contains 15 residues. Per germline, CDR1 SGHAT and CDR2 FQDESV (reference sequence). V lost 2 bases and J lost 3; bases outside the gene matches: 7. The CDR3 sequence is CASSLMPGQFYEQYF. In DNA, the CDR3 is TGTGCCAGCAGCTTAATGCCGGGACAGTTCTACGAGCAGTACTTC.

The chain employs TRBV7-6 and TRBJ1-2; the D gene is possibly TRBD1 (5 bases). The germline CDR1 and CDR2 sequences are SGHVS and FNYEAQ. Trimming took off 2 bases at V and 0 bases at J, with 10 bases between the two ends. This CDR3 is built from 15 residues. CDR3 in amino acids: CASSLSGTTNYGYTF. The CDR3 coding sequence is TGTGCCAGCAGCTTATCAGGGACCACTAACTATGGCTACACCTTC.

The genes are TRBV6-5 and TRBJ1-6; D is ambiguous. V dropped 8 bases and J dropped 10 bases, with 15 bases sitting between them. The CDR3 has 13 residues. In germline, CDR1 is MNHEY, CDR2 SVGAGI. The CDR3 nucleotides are TGTGCCAGCGGGTTATCGGACGGATCACCCCTCCACTTT. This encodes CASGLSDGSPLHF.

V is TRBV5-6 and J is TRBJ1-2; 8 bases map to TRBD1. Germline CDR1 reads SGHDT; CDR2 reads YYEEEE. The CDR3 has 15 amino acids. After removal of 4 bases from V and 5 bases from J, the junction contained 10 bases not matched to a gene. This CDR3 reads CASSEAGTGTYGYTF. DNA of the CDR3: TGTGCCAGCAGCGAAGCCGGGACAGGAACTTATGGCTACACCTTC.

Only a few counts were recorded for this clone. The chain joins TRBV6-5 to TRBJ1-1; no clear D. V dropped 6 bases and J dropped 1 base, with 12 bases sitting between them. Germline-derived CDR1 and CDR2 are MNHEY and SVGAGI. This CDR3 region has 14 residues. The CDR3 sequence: CASSLDGPNTEAFF. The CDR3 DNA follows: TGTGCCAGCAGCCTCGATGGACCGAACACTGAAGCTTTCTTT.

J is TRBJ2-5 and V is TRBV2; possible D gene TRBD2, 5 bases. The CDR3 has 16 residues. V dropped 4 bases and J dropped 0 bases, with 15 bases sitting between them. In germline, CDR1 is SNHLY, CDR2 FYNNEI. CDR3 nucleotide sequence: TGTGCCAGCAGTGTTAAAGCCCTAGCCAACCAAGAGACCCAGTACTTC. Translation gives CASSVKALANQETQYF.

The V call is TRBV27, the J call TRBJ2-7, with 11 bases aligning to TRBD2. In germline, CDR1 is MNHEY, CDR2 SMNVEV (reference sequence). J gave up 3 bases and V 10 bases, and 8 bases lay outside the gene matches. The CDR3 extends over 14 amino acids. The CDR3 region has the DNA TGTGCCACCCACGCTAGCGGGAGGAGCTACGAGCAGTACTTC. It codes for CATHASGRSYEQYF.

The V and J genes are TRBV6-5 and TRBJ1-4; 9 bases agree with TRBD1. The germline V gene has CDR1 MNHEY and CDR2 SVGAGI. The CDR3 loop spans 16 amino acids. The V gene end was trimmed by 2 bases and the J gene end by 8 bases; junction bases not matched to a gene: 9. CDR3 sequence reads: CASSYTSGTGPEKLFF. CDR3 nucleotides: TGTGCCAGCAGTTACACGTCCGGGACAGGGCCCGAAAAACTGTTTTTT.

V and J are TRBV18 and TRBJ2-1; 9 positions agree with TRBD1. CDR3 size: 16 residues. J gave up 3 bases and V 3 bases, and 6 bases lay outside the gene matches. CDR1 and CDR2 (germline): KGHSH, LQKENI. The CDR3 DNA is TGTGCCAGCTCACCGTCGGACAGGGGTTTCTACAATGAGCAGTTCTTC. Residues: CASSPSDRGFYNEQFF.

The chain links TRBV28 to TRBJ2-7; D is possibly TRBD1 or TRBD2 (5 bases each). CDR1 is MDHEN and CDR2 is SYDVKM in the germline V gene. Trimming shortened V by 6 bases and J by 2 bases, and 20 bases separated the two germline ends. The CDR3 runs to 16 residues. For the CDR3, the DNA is TGTGCCAGCAGCAACTTTGGGACCAGGGTACCCTACGAGCAGTACTTC. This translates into CASSNFGTRVPYEQYF.

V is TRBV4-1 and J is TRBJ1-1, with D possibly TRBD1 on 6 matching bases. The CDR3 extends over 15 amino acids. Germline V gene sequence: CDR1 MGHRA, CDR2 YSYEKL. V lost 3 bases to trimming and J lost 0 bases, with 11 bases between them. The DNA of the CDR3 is TGCGCCAGCAGCCAGAGCCCAGGGGTGAACACTGAAGCTTTCTTT. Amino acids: CASSQSPGVNTEAFF.

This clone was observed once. CDR3 residues: CASSPLDRVQTDTQYF. CDR3 sequence (DNA): TGTGCCAGCAGCCCCTTAGACAGGGTCCAGACAGATACGCAGTATTTT. The rearrangement uses TRBV11-2 and TRBJ2-3; 7 bases map to TRBD1. Germline loops: CDR1 SGHAT, CDR2 FQNNGV. The CDR3 contains 16 residues. V shed 5 bases and J 3 bases; nucleotides not matched to a gene: 11.

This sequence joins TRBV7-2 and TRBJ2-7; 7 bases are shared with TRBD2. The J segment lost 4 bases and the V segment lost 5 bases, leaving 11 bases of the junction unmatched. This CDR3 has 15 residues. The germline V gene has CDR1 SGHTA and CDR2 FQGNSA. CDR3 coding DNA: TGTGCCAGCAGCCCGTACTTGGGAGGGCGATACGAGCAGTACTTC. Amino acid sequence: CASSPYLGGRYEQYF.

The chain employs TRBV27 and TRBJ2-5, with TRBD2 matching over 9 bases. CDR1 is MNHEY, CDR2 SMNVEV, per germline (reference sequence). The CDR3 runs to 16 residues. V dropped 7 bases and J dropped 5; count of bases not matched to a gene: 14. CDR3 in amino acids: CASTLRGGTSWETQYF. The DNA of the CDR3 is TGTGCCAGCACCCTGAGGGGGGGGACTAGCTGGGAGACCCAGTACTTC.

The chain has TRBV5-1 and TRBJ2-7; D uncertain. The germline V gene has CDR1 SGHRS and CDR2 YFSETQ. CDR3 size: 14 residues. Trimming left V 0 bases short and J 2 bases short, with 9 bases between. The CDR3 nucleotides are TGCGCCAGCAGCTTGGGGTACGGTACCTACGAGCAGTACTTC. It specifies CASSLGYGTYEQYF.

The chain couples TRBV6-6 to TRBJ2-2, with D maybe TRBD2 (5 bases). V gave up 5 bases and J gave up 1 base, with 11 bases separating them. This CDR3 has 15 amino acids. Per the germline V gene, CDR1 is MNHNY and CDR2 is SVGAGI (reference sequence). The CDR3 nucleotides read TGTGCCAGCAGTCCGCGGACTGTGAACACCGGGGAGCTGTTTTTT. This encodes CASSPRTVNTGELFF.

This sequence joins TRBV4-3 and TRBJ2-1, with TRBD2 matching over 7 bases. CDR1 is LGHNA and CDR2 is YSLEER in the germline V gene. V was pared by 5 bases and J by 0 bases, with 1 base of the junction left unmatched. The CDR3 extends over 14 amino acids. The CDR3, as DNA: TGCGCCAGCAGCGGGGGGGGCTCCTACAATGAGCAGTTCTTC. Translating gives CASSGGGSYNEQFF.

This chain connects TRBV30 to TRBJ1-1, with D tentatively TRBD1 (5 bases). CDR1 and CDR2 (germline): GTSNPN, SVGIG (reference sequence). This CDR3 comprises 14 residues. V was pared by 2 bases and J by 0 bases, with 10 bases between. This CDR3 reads CAWSPGTLNTEAFF. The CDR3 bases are TGTGCCTGGAGTCCTGGGACGTTGAACACTGAAGCTTTCTTT.

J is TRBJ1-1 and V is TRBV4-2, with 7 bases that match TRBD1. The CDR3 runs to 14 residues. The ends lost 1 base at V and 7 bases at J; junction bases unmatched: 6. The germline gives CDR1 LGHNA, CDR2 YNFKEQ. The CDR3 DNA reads TGTGCCAGCAGCCAAGGGAAAGGGGGCGATGAAGCTTTCTTT. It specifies CASSQGKGGDEAFF.

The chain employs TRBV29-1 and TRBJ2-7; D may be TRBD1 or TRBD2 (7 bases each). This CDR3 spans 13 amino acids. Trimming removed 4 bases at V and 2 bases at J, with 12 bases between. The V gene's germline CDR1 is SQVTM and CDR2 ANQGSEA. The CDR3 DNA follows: TGCAGCGTTGCACAGGGGAGGGCCTACGAGCAGTACTTC. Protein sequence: CSVAQGRAYEQYF.

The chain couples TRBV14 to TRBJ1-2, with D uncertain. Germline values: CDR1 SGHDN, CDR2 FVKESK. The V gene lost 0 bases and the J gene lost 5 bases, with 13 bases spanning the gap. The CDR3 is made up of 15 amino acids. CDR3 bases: TGTGCCAGCAGCCAAGACGTCTTTTCATTTTATGGCTACACCTTC. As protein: CASSQDVFSFYGYTF.

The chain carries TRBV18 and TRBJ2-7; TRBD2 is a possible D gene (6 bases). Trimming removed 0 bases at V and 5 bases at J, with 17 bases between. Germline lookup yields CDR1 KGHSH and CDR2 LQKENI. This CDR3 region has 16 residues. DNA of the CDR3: TGTGCCAGCTCACCACCTAGTATGGGACTTTCCCACGAGCAGTACTTC. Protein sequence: CASSPPSMGLSHEQYF.

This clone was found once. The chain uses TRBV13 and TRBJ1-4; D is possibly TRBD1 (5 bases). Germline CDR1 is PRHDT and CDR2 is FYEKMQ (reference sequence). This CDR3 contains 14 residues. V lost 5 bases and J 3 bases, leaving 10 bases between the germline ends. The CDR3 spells CASSPGRSNEKLFF. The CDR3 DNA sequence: TGTGCCAGCAGCCCGGGACGATCTAATGAAAAACTGTTTTTT.